These T cell receptor beta chains were read from a single sample in a study of blood T cell repertoires in COVID-19. Measured with immunoSEQ multiplex PCR; TCRdb has only the in-frame clones, and not every one. The profile shows 120,000 to 150,000 clones, roughly four fifths of them singletons. Sequenced sample: peripheral blood. The receptor set was obtained from a human donor in a cohort sampled during active COVID-19. The CDR3 runs from the conserved cysteine through the conserved F or W. A D gene is named only where the DNA matches it firmly. Clone size is shown for a subset of rows, as once, few, many or a class of expanded clone.

TRBD1,TRBJ1-1,TRBV19,NA,TGTGCCAGTAGTATGGTGGCAGGGGGCGTCATGAACACTGAAGCTTTCTTT,CASSMVAGGVMNTEAFF
TRBD2,TRBJ2-3,TRBV7-2,few,TGTGCCAGCAGCCGGGGGGGGGCCGGAGATACGCAGTATTTT,CASSRGGAGDTQYF
NA,TRBJ1-3,TRBV5-6,NA,TGTGCCAGCAGCCAACTAGAGCTCCGGTATTCCGGAAACACCATATATTTT,CASSQLELRYSGNTIYF
NA,TRBJ1-1,TRBV4-2,few,TGTGCCAGCAGCCGGGAGGGACACCAAGCTTTCTTT,CASSREGHQAFF
TRBD1,TRBJ1-5,TRBV28,NA,TGTGCCAGCAGTTTTCGGACAGGGGGCCTTGGGAGCAATCAGCCCCAGCATTTT,CASSFRTGGLGSNQPQHF
NA,TRBJ2-5,TRBV7-2,NA,TGTGCCAGCAGCTACCGGGTCCAAGAGACCCAGTACTTC,CASSYRVQETQYF
TRBD1,TRBJ2-2,TRBV7-3,NA,TGTGCCAGCAGCAGAGAAGGACAGGGCGAGCTGTTTTTT,CASSREGQGELFF
NA,TRBJ2-2,TRBV9,NA,TGTGCCAGCAGCGTAGCAGCGGAGACCGGGGAGCTGTTTTTT,CASSVAAETGELFF
NA,TRBJ1-5,TRBV6-1,NA,TGTGCCAGCCCGAGGCTCCTATCCCAGCATTTT,CASPRLLSQHF
NA,TRBJ1-5,TRBV6-5,NA,TGTGCCAGCATGTCAGGACTCAATCAGCCCCAGCATTTT,CASMSGLNQPQHF
NA,TRBJ2-7,TRBV2,NA,TGTGCCAGCAGCTGGACAGAAAGCTCCTACGAGCAGTACTTC,CASSWTESSYEQYF
TRBD1,TRBJ2-1,TRBV19,NA,TGTGCCAGTAGTCCGCGACAGGGTAGCTCCTACAATGAGCAGTTCTTC,CASSPRQGSSYNEQFF
NA,TRBJ2-7,TRBV5-4,NA,TGTGCCAGCAGCCTCCCAGGGGGGGAGCAGTACTTC,CASSLPGGEQYF
NA,TRBJ1-5,TRBV28,few,TGTGCCAGCAGGATTGCAAGGAGGACGTATAGCAATCAGCCCCAGCATTTT,CASRIARRTYSNQPQHF
NA,TRBJ2-7,TRBV5-1,NA,TGCGCCAGCAGCTTGGATCGCGGGGAAGTGGGCGAGCAGTACTTC,CASSLDRGEVGEQYF
TRBD1,TRBJ1-5,TRBV19,NA,TGTGCCAGTAGTGTGACAGGGGGCCTCCACTTTAGCAATCAGCCCCAGCATTTT,CASSVTGGLHFSNQPQHF
TRBD1,TRBJ2-7,TRBV28,once,TGTGCCAGCAGTTTGACAGGGCCCACCTACGAGCAGTACTTC,CASSLTGPTYEQYF
NA,TRBJ2-5,TRBV5-6,NA,TGTGCCAGCAGCTTTGTCGACAGGTATGATGAGACCCAGTACTTC,CASSFVDRYDETQYF
NA,TRBJ2-2,TRBV27,few,TGTGCCAGCAGTCGGACTACGGTCGGGGAGCTGTTTTTT,CASSRTTVGELFF
TRBD2,TRBJ2-5,TRBV2,NA,TGTGCCAGCAGTGATGGGACTAGCGGGGGGGCGAGGAAAGAGACCCAGTACTTC,CASSDGTSGGARKETQYF
TRBD1,TRBJ2-7,TRBV6-5,NA,TGTGCCAGTAAGACAGGGGACTACGAGCAGTACTTC,CASKTGDYEQYF
NA,TRBJ2-1,TRBV9,NA,TGTGCCAGCAGCGTAGACGGGGATGTATACAATGAGCAGTTCTTC,CASSVDGDVYNEQFF
TRBD1,TRBJ2-7,TRBV2,NA,TGTGCCAGCACGAAGGACAGGGAGATGGTCTACGAGCAGTACTTC,CASTKDREMVYEQYF
TRBD1,TRBJ1-5,TRBV28,NA,TGTGCCAGCAGCACCTCCACAGGGGGCATAAGCAATCAGCCCCAGCATTTT,CASSTSTGGISNQPQHF
NA,TRBJ2-7,TRBV4-1,NA,TGCGCCAGCAGCCAAGCGGGGTCCTACGAGCAGTACTTC,CASSQAGSYEQYF
NA,TRBJ1-2,TRBV6-5,NA,TGTGCCAGCAGTTACGGTACAGGGATTGGGGGCTACACCTTC,CASSYGTGIGGYTF
NA,TRBJ1-3,TRBV5-1,NA,TGCGCCAGCAGCAAGGACAGTGTCCTCTCTGGAAACACCATATATTTT,CASSKDSVLSGNTIYF
NA,TRBJ2-3,TRBV19,NA,TGTGCCAGTAGTCCTAACACCCAAGGGGCAGATACGCAGTATTTT,CASSPNTQGADTQYF
NA,TRBJ1-1,TRBV10-3,NA,TGTGCCATCAAACAGGCAAACCTTGGGAACACTGAAGCTTTCTTT,CAIKQANLGNTEAFF
TRBD1,TRBJ2-3,TRBV28,NA,TGTGCCAGCAGTTTCTCCGGGACAGGGAATCGATATACGCAGTATTTT,CASSFSGTGNRYTQYF
TRBD2,TRBJ2-1,TRBV7-2,few,TGTGCCAGCAGCCACGGGACTAGCAACAATGAGCAGTTCTTC,CASSHGTSNNEQFF
TRBD1,TRBJ2-7,TRBV5-1,NA,TGCGCCAGCAGCTGGGGACAGGGGGCCTCCTACGAGCAGTACTTC,CASSWGQGASYEQYF
TRBD1,TRBJ2-7,TRBV5-6,NA,TGTGCCAGCAGTCCCGGAGCAGGGGGAATAGAGCAGTACTTC,CASSPGAGGIEQYF
NA,TRBJ2-7,TRBV19,NA,TGTGCCACGTCAGAGTCAGGATCCTACGAGCAGTACTTC,CATSESGSYEQYF
NA,TRBJ1-2,TRBV5-1,NA,TGCGCCAGCAGCAGAACTCAGACAGCCAACTATGGCTACACCTTC,CASSRTQTANYGYTF
NA,TRBJ2-5,TRBV5-6,NA,TGTGCCAGCAGCTTCGGGACATTGGAGACCCAGTACTTC,CASSFGTLETQYF
NA,TRBJ1-5,TRBV10-3,NA,TGTGCCATCAGTGAGTTGTATAGCAATCAGCCCCAGCATTTT,CAISELYSNQPQHF
NA,TRBJ1-5,TRBV2,NA,TGTGCCAGCAGTGTGGGACACTCTAGGAGCAATCAGCCCCAGCATTTT,CASSVGHSRSNQPQHF
NA,TRBJ2-2,TRBV7-9,NA,TGTGCCAGCAGCTTAGTAATCACCGGGGAGCTGTTTTTT,CASSLVITGELFF
TRBD2,TRBJ2-3,TRBV5-1,NA,TGCGCCAGCAGCTTGGGTTCGGGACTAGCTTCGACAGATACGCAGTATTTT,CASSLGSGLASTDTQYF
TRBD2,TRBJ2-5,TRBV5-1,NA,TGCGCCAGCAGCTTGGCTGGTAGCGGGGGCCAAGAGACCCAGTACTTC,CASSLAGSGGQETQYF
NA,TRBJ1-1,TRBV19,NA,TGTGCCAGTAGCAATGGAGACAGGCTTATGAACACTGAAGCTTTCTTT,CASSNGDRLMNTEAFF
NA,TRBJ2-5,TRBV29-1,once,TGCAGCGTTGGGATTCAGGGATTGAATCTTAGAGAGACCCAGTACTTC,CSVGIQGLNLRETQYF
NA,TRBJ1-5,TRBV3-1/TRBV3-2,NA,TGTGCCAGCAGCCAAGAGTACGGTCTGAATCAGCCCCAGCATTTT,CASSQEYGLNQPQHF
NA,TRBJ1-1,TRBV23-1,NA,TGCGCCAGCAGTCAATGTAAGGAACCGCGGGCCATGAACACTGAAGCTTTCTTT,CASSQCKEPRAMNTEAFF
TRBD1,TRBJ2-3,TRBV18,NA,TGTGCCAGCTCGAAGGACAGGGGAGCAGATACGCAGTATTTT,CASSKDRGADTQYF
TRBD1,TRBJ2-5,TRBV24-1,NA,TGTGCCACCAGTGACCCTACAGGGGGTGAGACCCAGTACTTC,CATSDPTGGETQYF
NA,TRBJ1-4,TRBV5-6,NA,TGTGCCAGCAGCTCAGGTGCAACTAATGAAAAACTGTTTTTT,CASSSGATNEKLFF
NA,TRBJ1-2,TRBV4-2,NA,TGTGCCAGCAGCCAGGATCTGGGTGTGCCGGGAGCTGGCTACACCTTC,CASSQDLGVPGAGYTF
NA,TRBJ1-6,TRBV25-1,NA,TGTGCCAGCAGTGAATGGGGACATAACTCCTATAATTCACCCCTCCACTTT,CASSEWGHNSYNSPLHF
TRBD1,TRBJ1-2,TRBV9,NA,TGTGCCAGCAGCGTAGCTAGAATTACAGGGGGCGGCTATGGCTACACCTTC,CASSVARITGGGYGYTF
NA,TRBJ2-7,TRBV7-9,few,TGTGCCAGCACCCCGGACGGGAACCAAAGGTCCTACGAGCAGTACTTC,CASTPDGNQRSYEQYF
TRBD1,TRBJ2-7,TRBV25-1,few,TGTGCCAGCAGTGAACCTTACAGGGGGCAGTACTTC,CASSEPYRGQYF
NA,TRBJ2-5,TRBV4-2,NA,TGTGCCAGCAGCCAAGATCCCGGCGGCGGGGATGTACAAGAGACCCAGTACTTC,CASSQDPGGGDVQETQYF